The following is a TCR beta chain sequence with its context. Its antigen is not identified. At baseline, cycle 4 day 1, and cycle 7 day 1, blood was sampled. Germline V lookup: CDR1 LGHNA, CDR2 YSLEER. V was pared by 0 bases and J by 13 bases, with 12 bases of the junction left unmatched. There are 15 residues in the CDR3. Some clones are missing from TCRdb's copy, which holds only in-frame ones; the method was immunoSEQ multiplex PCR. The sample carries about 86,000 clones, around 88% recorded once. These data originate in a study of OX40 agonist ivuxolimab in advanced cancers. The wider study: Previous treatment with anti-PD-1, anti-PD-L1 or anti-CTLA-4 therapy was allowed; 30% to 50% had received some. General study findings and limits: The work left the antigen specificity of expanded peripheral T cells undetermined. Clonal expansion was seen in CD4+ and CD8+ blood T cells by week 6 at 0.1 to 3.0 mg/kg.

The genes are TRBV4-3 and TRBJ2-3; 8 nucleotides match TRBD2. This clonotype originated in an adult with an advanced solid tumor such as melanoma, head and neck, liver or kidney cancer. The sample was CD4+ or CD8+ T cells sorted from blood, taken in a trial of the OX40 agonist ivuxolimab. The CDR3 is CASSQDMRRGGAKYF. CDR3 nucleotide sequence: TGCGCCAGCAGCCAAGATATGCGACGGGGGGGGGCAAAGTATTTT.